The 21 T cell receptor beta chains presented below share a single source sample, sequenced in a study of siplizumab effects on memory and regulatory T cells. The repertoire was sequenced with immunoSEQ multiplex PCR; TCRdb's copy has only in-frame clones and lacks some. This sample has roughly 62,000 clones, with around 80% found just once. Material for sequencing was memory CD4+ T cells sorted from blood. The receptors here all came from a human donor in good health.

The chain carries TRBV7-3 and TRBJ1-1, with D unclear. Germline V gives CDR1 SGHTA, CDR2 FQGTGA. Between the trimmed V and J ends, which lost 2 bases and 1 base, there was a span of 5 bases. This CDR3 has 13 residues. The CDR3 DNA sequence: TGTGCCAGCAGCTTAGAGTCGAACACTGAAGCTTTCTTT. This sequence encodes CASSLESNTEAFF.

The chain links TRBV7-6 to TRBJ2-7, with TRBD1 identical over 9 bases. Trimming at V came to 5 bases and at J to 4 bases, leaving 3 bases not matched to a gene. The length of the CDR3 is 13 residues. Germline V CDR1 and CDR2: SGHVS, FNYEAQ. The DNA of the CDR3 is TGTGCCAGCAGCCCGGGACAGGGATACGAGCAGTACTTC. Translated: CASSPGQGYEQYF.

The genes are TRBV7-2 and TRBJ1-1, with 8 nucleotides matching TRBD1. The V gene end was trimmed by 2 bases and the J gene end by 2 bases; junction bases not matched to a gene: 1. In germline, CDR1 is SGHTA, CDR2 FQGNSA. This CDR3 is built from 14 residues. For the CDR3, the DNA is TGTGCCAGCAGCTTACAGGGGGCTAACACTGAAGCTTTCTTT. This encodes CASSLQGANTEAFF.

The gene calls are TRBV4-2 and TRBJ2-1; 7 bases line up with TRBD1. The V segment lost 3 bases and the J segment 7 bases; nucleotides outside the gene matches: 9. This CDR3 region has 15 residues. Germline lookup yields CDR1 LGHNA and CDR2 YNFKEQ. The CDR3 is CASSQDDRVSNEQFF. DNA for the CDR3: TGTGCCAGCAGCCAGGATGACAGGGTTAGTAATGAGCAGTTCTTC.

The J gene is TRBJ2-3, the V gene TRBV11-2; 8 bases align to TRBD2. The CDR3 is made up of 16 amino acids. CDR1 is SGHAT, CDR2 FQNNGV, per germline. J gave up 2 bases and V 0 bases, and 4 bases lay outside the gene matches. CDR3 in DNA: TGTGCCAGCAGCTTAGAAGCGGGGGAAACCACAGATACGCAGTATTTT. Translated, it gives CASSLEAGETTDTQYF.

The V gene is TRBV19, the J gene TRBJ2-5; 7 bases are a match to TRBD1. TRBJ2-7 matches the DNA end more closely, so the J call is doubtful. The CDR3 length is 15 residues. The germline V gene has CDR1 LNHDA and CDR2 SQIVND (reference sequence). The CDR3 nucleotides are TGTGCCAGTAGTGGACAGACAGGGAAGAGAGACGAGCAGTACTTC. It is translated as CASSGQTGKRDEQYF.

The chain uses TRBV5-6 and TRBJ2-1; D unresolved. CDR3 size: 14 residues. Germline V CDR1 and CDR2: SGHDT, YYEEEE. Trimming pared 0 bases from V and 8 bases from J, leaving 12 bases between. This chain's CDR3 is CASSLGVPPHEQFF. The CDR3 DNA is TGTGCCAGCAGCTTGGGCGTTCCCCCCCATGAGCAGTTCTTC.

This sequence joins TRBV2 and TRBJ1-5, with TRBD1 as a possible D gene (6 bases). This CDR3 is built from 14 residues. CDR1 SNHLY and CDR2 FYNNEI come from the germline V gene. V lost 7 bases, J lost 3 bases, and 13 bases lay in between. The CDR3 region is CASKGQAFNQPQHF. The CDR3 DNA reads as TGTGCCAGCAAGGGACAAGCCTTCAATCAGCCCCAGCATTTT.

The V call is TRBV18, the J call TRBJ2-1; D is tentatively TRBD1 or TRBD2 (5 bases each). CDR1 is KGHSH and CDR2 is LQKENI in the germline V gene. This CDR3 is 15 amino acids long. V dropped 2 bases and J dropped 5 bases, with 13 bases sitting between them. DNA of the CDR3: TGTGCCAGCTCACCAAATCAGGGAGTTAACAATGAGCAGTTCTTC. Its protein is CASSPNQGVNNEQFF.

The chain links TRBV23-1 to TRBJ1-1, with D unclear. TRBV23-1 carries the ORF label, with uncertain function. This CDR3 comprises 12 residues. With 2 bases removed from V and 1 base from J, the gap between germline ends came to 2 bases. The CDR3 coding sequence is TGCGCCAGCAGTCAAGGGAACACTGAAGCTTTCTTT. Translation: CASSQGNTEAFF.

This clone was seen just once. The chain links TRBV6-5 to TRBJ2-5, with D tentatively TRBD1 (5 bases). Trimming removed 5 bases at V and 1 base at J, with 8 bases between. CDR3 length equals 13 residues. The germline V gene encodes CDR1 MNHEY and CDR2 SVGAGI. The CDR3 protein is CASSRQIQETQYF. The CDR3 DNA is TGTGCCAGCAGTAGACAGATCCAAGAGACCCAGTACTTC.

This chain links TRBV4-1 with TRBJ1-2, with TRBD1 matching over 9 bases. V gave up 1 base and J gave up 2 bases; unmatched junction bases: 5. The CDR3 is made up of 16 amino acids. From germline, CDR1 is MGHRA and CDR2 YSYEKL. Here the CDR3 reads CASSQVKTGGNYGYTF. The DNA of the CDR3 is TGCGCCAGCAGCCAAGTTAAGACAGGGGGGAACTATGGCTACACCTTC.

The chain uses TRBV4-2 and TRBJ1-4; possible D gene TRBD1, 5 bases. Germline assignment: CDR1 LGHNA and CDR2 YNFKEQ. V lost 1 base, J lost 4 bases, and 19 bases lay in between. This CDR3 is built from 18 residues. The CDR3 region is CASSQVGLRARDNEKLFF. The DNA of the CDR3 is TGTGCCAGCAGCCAAGTAGGTCTCAGGGCGCGCGATAATGAAAAACTGTTTTTT.

The chain recombines TRBV28 with TRBJ2-7, with 9 positions matching TRBD1. V shed 7 bases and J 6 bases; nucleotides not matched to a gene: 7. Germline V gene lookup returns CDR1 MDHEN and CDR2 SYDVKM. The CDR3 contains 13 residues. The CDR3: CASKTGGSPEQYF. CDR3 nucleotide sequence: TGTGCCAGCAAGACAGGGGGGTCCCCCGAGCAGTACTTC.

The chain recombines TRBV6-1 with TRBJ1-4; 7 bases are a match to TRBD1. Germline V gives CDR1 MNHNS, CDR2 SASEGT. V trimming: 6 bases; J trimming: 1 base; junction bases outside the gene matches: 2. CDR3 length equals 14 residues. DNA of the CDR3: TGTGCCAGCAGGAACAGGGGAACTAATGAAAAACTGTTTTTT. Translated, it gives CASRNRGTNEKLFF.

The chain combines TRBV7-9 with TRBJ2-3, with D unclear. Trimming stripped 5 bases from V and 8 bases from J, with 11 bases between. Germline V gives CDR1 SEHNR, CDR2 FQNEAQ (reference sequence). This CDR3 spans 12 amino acids. CDR3 coding DNA: TGTGCCAGCAGCCCGATTGAAGGTACGCAGTATTTT. It specifies CASSPIEGTQYF. The full variable domain, completed using reference TRBV7-9 and TRBJ2-3, is DTGVSQNPRHKITKRGQNVTFRCDPISEHNRLYWYRQTLGQGPEFLTYFQNEAQLEKSRLLSDRFSAERPKGSFSTLEIQRTEQGDSAMYLCASSPIEGTQYFGPGTRLTVL.

This clone was seen only a few times. The V and J genes are TRBV5-4 and TRBJ2-6; a possible D gene is TRBD1 (5 bases). This CDR3 is built from 16 residues. Germline values: CDR1 SGHNT, CDR2 YYREEE (reference sequence). V was cut by 3 bases and J by 0 bases, with 10 bases left in between. The CDR3 nucleotides read TGTGCCAGCAGCTCAAGACAGTCCTCTGGGGCCAACGTCCTGACTTTC. Its protein product is CASSSRQSSGANVLTF.

The J gene is TRBJ2-2, the V gene TRBV29-1, with D unclear. V gave up 4 bases and J gave up 5 bases, with 5 bases separating them. The germline gives CDR1 SQVTM, CDR2 ANQGSEA. This CDR3 has 11 residues. The CDR3 DNA reads as TGCAGCGTTGGCAGGACCGGGGAGCTGTTTTTT. It translates to CSVGRTGELFF.

This chain uses TRBV19 with TRBJ1-4; D not certain. This CDR3 comprises 17 residues. V was cut by 3 bases and J by 1 base, with 15 bases left in between. Germline values: CDR1 LNHDA, CDR2 SQIVND (reference sequence). CDR3 sequence: CASSIPYVGGTNEKLFF. CDR3 nucleotide sequence: TGTGCCAGTAGTATCCCTTATGTGGGAGGAACTAATGAAAAACTGTTTTTT.

This clone was seen a single time. The chain has TRBV5-6 and TRBJ2-3; D is ambiguous. The CDR3 runs 16 residues. The germline gives CDR1 SGHDT, CDR2 YYEEEE. The ends were cut back, 4 bases at V and 0 bases at J, with 15 bases in the middle. CDR3 sequence reads: CASSLTAGSSTDTQYF. The CDR3 nucleotides are TGTGCCAGCAGCCTAACCGCCGGGTCTAGCACAGATACGCAGTATTTT.

The rearrangement joins TRBV5-5 to TRBJ2-3; weak D call: TRBD1 (5 bases). The germline V gene encodes CDR1 SGHKS and CDR2 YYEKEE (reference sequence). The V gene lost 4 bases and the J gene lost 0 bases, with 9 bases spanning the gap. The CDR3 loop spans 14 amino acids. CDR3 sequence (DNA): TGTGCCAGCAGCGGCGGACACAGCACAGATACGCAGTATTTT. Its protein product is CASSGGHSTDTQYF. The full variable domain, its missing parts supplied by reference TRBV5-5 and TRBJ2-3, is DAGVTQSPTHLIKTRGQQVTLRCSPISGHKSVSWYQQVLGQGPQFIFQYYEKEERGRGNFPDRFSARQFPNYSSELNVNALLLGDSALYLCASSGGHSTDTQYFGPGTRLTVL.